This TCR beta chain was sequenced in a study of T cell responses to AZD1222 COVID-19 vaccine (dated by TCRdb to the early 2020s). Study-wide context: Because spike-specific TCR depth and breadth did not differ between the two schedules, AZD1222 recipients who got a second dose at roughly 4 weeks were pooled with those who got a second dose at roughly 12 weeks. A total of more than 230 trial participants underwent TCR sequencing, of whom nearly 210 received two doses of AZD1222 and 26 received two doses of the MenACWY control vaccine. Trial participants were enrolled by age into subgroups of 18-55, 56-69 and 70-plus years, and roughly 150, 30 and 60 TCR-sequenced participants, respectively, were included in these subgroups.

The CDR3 regions of human TCRbeta chains were analyzed by immunosequencing. The authors' pipeline ran thus. TCRs in the repertoires were compared against a reference library of SARS-CoV-2-specific TCRs that had been generated with the MIRA antigen-specificity platform. Breadth was defined as the fraction of unique TCRs that were SARS-CoV-2-associated, and depth was defined as the fraction of total T cells that were SARS-CoV-2-associated. Each spike-specific TCR was assigned to its reactive spike region and to a CD4 or CD8 class using the MIRA data. Log10-transformed breadth and depth values were compared by one-way ANOVA with Sidak's multiple comparisons tests. Drawn from immuneACCESS, this table holds only the in-frame rearrangements with V and J called that TCRdb kept. Clones are partly lost; checked studies trace under half to an unresolved V gene and leave the rest unexplained. The DNA was the basis for D and trimming; V, J and clone size are from that table. For this sample the table gives 180,000 or so clones, of which almost 90% were detected only once. In total, the top ten clones hold approximately 8% of the sample.

Study-wide findings and limitations: The vaccine-associated CD4 TCRs covered the entire spike protein, and the dominant responses fell in regions 160-218 and 743-854. Spike-specific TCR breadth and depth rose significantly after two AZD1222 doses compared with day 0 and with MenACWY recipients. Because no day 14 peak-response samples were available, the repertoires could be characterized only after the peak T cell response. The 56-69-year group was small, and its depth increase did not reach significance, likely because of low power. Epitopes outside the regions mutated in the B.1.351 and B.1.1.7 variants were reportedly recognized by nearly half of the unique spike-specific TCRs. Participants were mostly white British, with more females than males. The authors suggested clonal diversity may have been underestimated. Conclusions about previously exposed vaccinees are limited because only five or six AZD1222 recipients were SARS-CoV-2 seropositive at baseline.

This specimen's time point label, interpreted: baseline before first vaccination. Vaccinee samples were obtained from the UK trials COV001 and COV002, which included a single-blind randomized controlled phase 2/3 trial of AZD1222 (ChAdOx1 nCoV-19) in healthy adults. Trial participant PBMC samples were collected at day 0 and day 28 after the second dose for TCRbeta chain sequencing. On this clone itself: The target of this receptor is not known. Base qualities were left out, and no much larger clone turns up one base away.

The clonotype was recovered from an adult in good health. The material was peripheral blood, obtained on day 0 of AZD1222 vaccination.

The CDR3 loop reads CASSPPDRGAGELFF. Here is the DNA: TGTGCCAGCTCACCACCAGACAGGGGCGCCGGGGAGCTGTTTTTT. The chain joins TRBV18 to TRBJ2-2; 8 nucleotides in the junction match TRBD1. CDR1 and CDR2 are read off the germline V gene as KGHSH and LQKENI. The CDR3 spans 15 residues, from the cysteine through the phenylalanine. The entry retains the CDR3 DNA only, 45 bases that are in frame from base 1. V trim: 0 bases; J trim: 6 bases; unmatched bases: 3.